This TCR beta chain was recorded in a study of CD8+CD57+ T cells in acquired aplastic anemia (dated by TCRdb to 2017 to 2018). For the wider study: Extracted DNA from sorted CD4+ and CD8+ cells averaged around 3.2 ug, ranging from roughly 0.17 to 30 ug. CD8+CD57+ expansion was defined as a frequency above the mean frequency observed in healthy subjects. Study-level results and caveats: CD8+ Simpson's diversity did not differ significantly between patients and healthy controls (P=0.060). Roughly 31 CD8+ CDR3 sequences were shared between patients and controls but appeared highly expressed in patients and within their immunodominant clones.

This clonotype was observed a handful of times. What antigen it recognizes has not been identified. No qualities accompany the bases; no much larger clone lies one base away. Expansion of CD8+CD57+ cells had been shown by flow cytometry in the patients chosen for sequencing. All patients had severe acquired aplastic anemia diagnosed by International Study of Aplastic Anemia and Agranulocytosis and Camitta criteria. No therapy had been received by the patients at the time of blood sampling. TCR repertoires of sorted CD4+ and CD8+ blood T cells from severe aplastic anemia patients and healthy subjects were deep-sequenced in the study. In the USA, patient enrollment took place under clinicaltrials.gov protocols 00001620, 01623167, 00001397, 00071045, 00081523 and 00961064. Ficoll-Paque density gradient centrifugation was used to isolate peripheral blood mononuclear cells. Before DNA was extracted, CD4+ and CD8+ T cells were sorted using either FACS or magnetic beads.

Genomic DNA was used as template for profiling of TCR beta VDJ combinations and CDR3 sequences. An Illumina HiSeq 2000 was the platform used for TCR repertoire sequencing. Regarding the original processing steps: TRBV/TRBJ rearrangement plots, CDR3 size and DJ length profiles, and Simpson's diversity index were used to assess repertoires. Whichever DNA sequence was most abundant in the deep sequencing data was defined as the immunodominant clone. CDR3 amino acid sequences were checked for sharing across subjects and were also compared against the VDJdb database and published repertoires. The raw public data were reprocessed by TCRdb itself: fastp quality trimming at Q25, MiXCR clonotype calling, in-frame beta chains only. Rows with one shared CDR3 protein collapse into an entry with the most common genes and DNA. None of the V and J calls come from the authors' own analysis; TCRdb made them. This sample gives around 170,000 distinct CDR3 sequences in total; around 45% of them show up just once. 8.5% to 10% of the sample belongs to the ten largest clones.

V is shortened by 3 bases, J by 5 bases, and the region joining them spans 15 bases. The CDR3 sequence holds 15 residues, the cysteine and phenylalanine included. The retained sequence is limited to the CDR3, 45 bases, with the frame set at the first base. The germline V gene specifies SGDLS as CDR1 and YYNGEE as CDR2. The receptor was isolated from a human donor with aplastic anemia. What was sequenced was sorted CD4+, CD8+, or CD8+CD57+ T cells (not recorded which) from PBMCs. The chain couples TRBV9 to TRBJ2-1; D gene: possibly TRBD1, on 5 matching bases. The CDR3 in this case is CASSGREGTHNEQFF. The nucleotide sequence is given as TGTGCCAGCAGCGGCAGGGAAGGCACACACAATGAGCAGTTCTTC.